The entry that follows covers one T cell receptor beta chain sequence. Its antigen is currently not known. No base quality values were provided; no much bigger clone lies one nucleotide off. Taken from cysteine to phenylalanine, the CDR3 has 15 residues. CDR3 DNA only is kept here, 45 bases in frame from base 1. Relative to germline, V is missing 5 bases and J is missing 5 bases, with 11 bases of the junction outside any gene match. CDR1 and CDR2 are read off the germline V gene as SGHTA and FQGTGA. Library generation was performed with 5' RACE. Data came from an Illumina HiSeq 2500. A second PCR of about 6 to 12 cycles was run with a J-beta primer mix and a sample-barcoded 5' primer. Each TCR beta cDNA molecule received a unique molecular identifier from a template-switch 5' adaptor carrying 12 random nucleotides. At least 2.5 million CDR3-containing paired-end reads were obtained from each sample. The Mint cDNA synthesis kit, primed by a TRBC-specific oligonucleotide, was used to synthesize first-strand cDNA from all RNA. Following uracil-DNA glycosylase treatment, all cDNA underwent a first 18-cycle PCR with the universal primers M1SS and BC2_uni_R. The authors processed their data as follows. Each sample was normalized by randomly selecting 1 million high-quality reads, each carrying a distinct molecular identifier. Reads sharing molecular identifiers were discarded rather than binned into consensus sequences. MiTCR, with a Q25 quality threshold and the strictest error-elimination algorithm, was used for CDR3 identification, clonotype clustering and error correction. A nonparametric unseen species model using Euler transformation provided a lower-bound estimate of total TCR beta diversity. TCRdb reanalyzed the raw reads on its own, using fastp at Q25 for trimming and MiXCR for clone calling, and kept in-frame beta chains. Rows are combined by CDR3 protein, so each entry shows the most common genes and DNA. Clone size and V and J calls follow TCRdb, not the original study. Here the sample has approximately 900,000 distinct CDR3 sequences; 45% to 50% occur a single time. 10% to 15% of the sample is taken by the ten largest.

These data are taken from a study of blood T cells in healthy people across ages (dated by TCRdb to the mid-2010s). Broadly, across the study: Template switching captured roughly one uniquely barcoded TCR beta cDNA molecule per two T cells in model experiments. To track age-related changes in TCR beta repertoire diversity, the study relied on deep sequencing normalized with unique cDNA molecular identifiers. The donors were split into four age groups: young (average 16 years), middle-aged (more than 35), aged (approximately 60) and long-lived (under 85). To avoid experimental bias, donors of different ages were spread randomly across the sequencing lanes. For two donors (one aged 18 to 29 and one aged 80 or older), the study analyzed two additional independent replicas of 1 million unique cDNA reads from the same blood draw.

General findings and caveats noted by the study authors: As age increased, observed TCR beta diversity per million T cells dropped in a roughly linear way, and a significant reduction was already evident by age 40. Conclusive comparison of naive and antigen-experienced compartments was prevented by the profiling of bulk unsorted PBMCs. The CMV infection status of donors was not known, potentially confounding age-related changes in expanded clonotypes. The long-lived group showed more naive CD4+ T cells, fewer expanded clones and increased TCR diversity than the aged group, suggesting age selection. Total diversity estimates from one million sequenced T cells were considered lower bounds and underestimates. Observed TCR beta diversity correlated strongly with the percentage of naive T cells measured by flow cytometry.

The roughly 38 donors, aged 6 to 90 years, were systemically healthy Caucasian individuals from Russia. Each donor gave approximately 9.3 milliliters of peripheral blood, collected into EDTA-treated Vacutainer tubes. Ficoll-Paque density-gradient centrifugation was used to isolate PBMCs, with at least 7 million per sample. Trizol reagent was used to extract total RNA from PBMCs, with at least 5 micrograms per sample. For every donor, flow cytometry on a PBMC aliquot measured the percentage of naive CD45RAhigh/CD27high T cells. The TCR was taken from a man aged 30 to 45 in good health. The rearranged segments are TRBV7-3 and TRBJ2-5, and TRBD2 aligns with 7 junction nucleotides. The sequenced sample was blood. The DNA is as follows: TGTGCCAGCAGCCAGGGCATCAGCGGGGTTGAGACCCAGTACTTC. It translates as CASSQGISGVETQYF.